This T cell receptor (beta chain) was recovered during a study of blood T cell repertoires in COVID-19. Study-level background: The cDNA or gDNA used as material had been derived from T cells, B-cell-depleted T cells, or PBMCs.

Looked up from germline, CDR1 is MGHDK and CDR2 is SYGVNS. The V and J ends lost 2 bases and 5 bases respectively, with 12 bases between them. The CDR3 runs to 14 residues. Per the original methods: By means of reference gene primer amplification, nucleated cell counts were estimated. Assay used: immunoSEQ multiplex PCR; TCRdb lists only in-frame clones, some missing. Clone size and V and J calls were adopted from that table, with D and trimming inferred from the DNA. The sample yields about 130,000 clones, roughly 90% seen once. The gene calls are TRBV25-1 and TRBJ1-2, with D maybe TRBD1 (6 bases). The TCR comes from a man aged 45-65 years with active COVID-19. Sequenced input: peripheral blood. Here the CDR3 DNA reads TGTGCCAGCAGTGAAGGGCCCAGGGGTTATGGCTACACCTTC. Translated: CASSEGPRGYGYTF.